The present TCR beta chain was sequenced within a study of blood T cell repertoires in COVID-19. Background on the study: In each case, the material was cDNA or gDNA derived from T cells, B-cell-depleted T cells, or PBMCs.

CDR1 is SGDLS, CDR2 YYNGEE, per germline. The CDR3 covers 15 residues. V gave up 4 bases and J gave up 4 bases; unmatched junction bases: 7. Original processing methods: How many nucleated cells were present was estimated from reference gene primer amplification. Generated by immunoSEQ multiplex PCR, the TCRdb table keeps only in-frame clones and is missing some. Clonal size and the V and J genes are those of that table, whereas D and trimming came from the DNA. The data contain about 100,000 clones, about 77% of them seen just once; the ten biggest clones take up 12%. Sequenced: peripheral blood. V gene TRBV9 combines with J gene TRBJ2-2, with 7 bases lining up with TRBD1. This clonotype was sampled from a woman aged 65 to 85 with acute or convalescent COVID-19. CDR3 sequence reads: CASSMGQSSTGELFF. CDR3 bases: TGTGCCAGCAGCATGGGACAGTCAAGCACCGGGGAGCTGTTTTTT.